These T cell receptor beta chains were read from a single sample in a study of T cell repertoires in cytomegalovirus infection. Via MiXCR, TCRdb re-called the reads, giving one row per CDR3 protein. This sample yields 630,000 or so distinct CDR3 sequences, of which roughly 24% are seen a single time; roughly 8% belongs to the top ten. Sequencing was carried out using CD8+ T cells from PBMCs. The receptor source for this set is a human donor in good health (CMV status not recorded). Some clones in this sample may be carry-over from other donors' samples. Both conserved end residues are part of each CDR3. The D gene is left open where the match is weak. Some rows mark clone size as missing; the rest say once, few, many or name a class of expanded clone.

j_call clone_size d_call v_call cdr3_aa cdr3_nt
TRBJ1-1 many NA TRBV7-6 CASSLGQRTEAFF TGTGCCAGCAGCCTAGGACAGCGCACTGAAGCTTTCTTT
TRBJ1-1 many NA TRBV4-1 CASSLPVVTGSNTEAFF TGCGCCAGCAGCCTCCCAGTCGTAACAGGTTCGAACACTGAAGCTTTCTTT
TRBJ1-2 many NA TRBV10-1 CASSFTSGISDYGYTF TGCGCCAGCAGCTTTACCTCAGGGATATCGGATTATGGCTACACCTTC
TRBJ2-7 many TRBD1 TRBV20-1 CSARAPGQGKAYEQYF TGCAGTGCTAGAGCGCCAGGACAGGGGAAGGCCTACGAGCAGTACTTC
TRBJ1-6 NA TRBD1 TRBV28 CASSFPDRANSPLHF TGTGCCAGCAGTTTCCCCGACAGGGCTAATTCACCCCTCCACTTT
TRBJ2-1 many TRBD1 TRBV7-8 CASSLEGQGANNEQFF TGTGCCAGCAGCTTAGAGGGACAGGGGGCGAATAATGAGCAGTTCTTC
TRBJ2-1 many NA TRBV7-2 CASSPRGGSVSSYNEQFF TGTGCCAGCAGCCCTAGAGGCGGTAGCGTCAGCTCCTACAATGAGCAGTTCTTC
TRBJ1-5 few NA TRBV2 CASTWGPGSNQPQHF TGTGCCAGCACTTGGGGACCGGGGAGCAATCAGCCCCAGCATTTT
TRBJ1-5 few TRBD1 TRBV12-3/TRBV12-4 CASSSSGGRQPQHF TGTGCCAGCAGTTCGTCAGGGGGTAGACAGCCCCAGCATTTT
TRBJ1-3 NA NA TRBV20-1 CSASPPGRSFGNTIYF TGCAGTGCCTCCCCACCAGGGCGTTCGTTTGGAAACACCATATATTTT
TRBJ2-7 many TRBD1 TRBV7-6 CASRPWGQGHEQYF TGTGCCAGCAGACCTTGGGGACAGGGCCACGAGCAGTACTTC
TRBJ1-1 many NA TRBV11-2 CASHSGNTEAFF TGTGCCAGCCACTCCGGGAACACTGAAGCTTTCTTT
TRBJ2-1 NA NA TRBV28 CAGSRASNEQFF TGTGCCGGATCTAGGGCTTCCAATGAGCAGTTCTTC
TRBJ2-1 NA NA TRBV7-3 CASSLTGTRPSSYNEQFF TGTGCCAGCAGCTTAACGGGGACCCGCCCGAGCTCCTACAATGAGCAGTTCTTC
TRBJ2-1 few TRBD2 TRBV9 CASSPTAGTSGKNEQFF TGTGCCAGCAGCCCCACCGCCGGGACTAGCGGGAAGAATGAGCAGTTCTTC
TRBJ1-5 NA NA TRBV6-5 CASSYPAVSRDTKLHSNQPQHF TGTGCCAGCAGTTACCCGGCCGTATCTAGGGACACCAAGCTCCATAGCAATCAGCCCCAGCATTTT
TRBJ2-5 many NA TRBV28 CASSLRDTEETQYF TGTGCCAGCAGTTTACGGGACACCGAAGAGACCCAGTACTTC
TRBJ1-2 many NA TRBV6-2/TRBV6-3 CASSYSDRNPYYGYTF TGTGCCAGCAGTTACTCGGACAGAAACCCCTACTATGGCTACACCTTC